Below are 8 T cell receptor beta chains sequenced from a single sample in a study of shared T cell receptors in the human thymus. Data came from immunoSEQ multiplex PCR; TCRdb stores just in-frame clones and leaves some out. This table holds about 500,000 clones, around 82% found once. Another study also made use of these data, one on human thymus T cells.

Sequenced material: thymocytes. Receptor source: a boy in the first two years of life with a congenital heart defect.

In its sample, this clone was seen once. This chain links TRBV6-4 with TRBJ2-7; D ambiguous. Germline lookup yields CDR1 MRHNA and CDR2 SNTAGT. This CDR3 comprises 13 residues. V lost 3 bases and J lost 4, with 10 bases in between. The CDR3 loop reads CASSEHAEYEQYF. Written as DNA, the CDR3 is TGTGCCAGCAGTGAACATGCGGAATACGAGCAGTACTTC.

There are a few counts of this clone. CDR3 sequence reads: CASGRAEEQPQHF. The CDR3 DNA follows: TGCGCCAGCGGGCGAGCGGAGGAACAGCCCCAGCATTTT. V is TRBV10-2 and J is TRBJ1-5; D unresolved. Germline CDR1 and CDR2: WSHSY and SAAADI. This CDR3 has 13 residues. The ends were cut back, 8 bases at V and 7 bases at J, with 15 bases in the middle.

This clone appeared a few times. The chain employs TRBV5-4 and TRBJ2-7; D remains unclear. The germline V gene encodes CDR1 SGHNT and CDR2 YYREEE (reference sequence). V shed 0 bases and J shed 0 bases, with 10 bases lying between them. CDR3 size: 15 residues. CDR3 residues: CASSLEAVSSYEQYF. The DNA of the CDR3 is TGTGCCAGCAGCTTGGAGGCGGTAAGCTCCTACGAGCAGTACTTC.

As concerns this clone: The missing conserved phenylalanine or tryptophan at the end of this CDR3 makes a read error likely. The limits of the CDR3 on the DNA are not certain, so only TCRdb's listed CDR3 is given. This rearrangement joins TRBV4-2 to TRBJ1-2; the table names TRBD1, a call not compared with the DNA. CDR1 LGHNA and CDR2 YNFKEQ come from the germline V gene. The CDR3 extends over 14 residues, inclusive of both ends. This CDR3 is CASSRNGRTGQGSL.

The chain has TRBV2 and TRBJ2-7; 10 positions agree with TRBD1. Per germline, CDR1 SNHLY and CDR2 FYNNEI. The CDR3 totals 14 residues. The V and J ends lost 7 bases and 6 bases, in that order; junction bases with no gene match: 9. The CDR3 DNA sequence: TGTGCCAGCACATCCGGGGGACAGGGGATCGAGCAGTACTTC. Translating it yields CASTSGGQGIEQYF.

The chain combines TRBV28 with TRBJ2-3, with 10 bases fitting TRBD2. This CDR3 is built from 17 residues. Trimming took 3 bases from V and 1 from J; bases not matched to a gene: 7. Germline values: CDR1 MDHEN, CDR2 SYDVKM. The CDR3 DNA follows: TGTGCCAGCAGTTTGCCTAGCGGGAGCTCCCGCACAGATACGCAGTATTTT. Encoded protein: CASSLPSGSSRTDTQYF.

The rearrangement uses TRBV6-1 and TRBJ2-3, with 9 positions matching TRBD2. The CDR3 is 16 residues long. The germline gives CDR1 MNHNS, CDR2 SASEGT. The ends lost 4 bases at V and 0 bases at J; junction bases unmatched: 5. DNA of the CDR3: TGTGCCAGCAGTGTGGTAGCGGGGGCTAGCACAGATACGCAGTATTTT. This encodes CASSVVAGASTDTQYF.

The chain uses TRBV2 and TRBJ1-1, with D possibly matching TRBD1 (6 bases). This CDR3 contains 12 residues. Germline V gene data show CDR1 as SNHLY and CDR2 as FYNNEI. Trimming shortened V by 10 bases and J by 5 bases, and 14 bases separated the two germline ends. The DNA for the CDR3 is TGTGCCATTCAACAGGGTGGTACTGAAGCTTTCTTT. Residues: CAIQQGGTEAFF.